Below, one TCR beta chain is given with its context. The antigen it binds to is not known. No base qualities exist here, and no much larger clone lies one base off it. These data belong to a study of CD8+ T cells in alopecia areata (dated by TCRdb to the late 2010s). Regarding the complete study: The treated patients took part in an open-label pilot trial in which moderate-to-severe alopecia areata was treated with oral tofacitinib at 5 to 10 mg twice daily. RNA was extracted with the PAXgene miRNA kit for fixed scalp, the miRNeasy kit for PBMCs, and the RNeasy kit for mouse skin. immunoSEQ multiplex PCR using 35 Vbeta forward primers and 13 Jbeta reverse primers was used to amplify TCRbeta CDR3 regions. High-throughput TCRbeta sequencing was used to examine T cell clonal expansion in alopecia areata in both the C3H/HeJ mouse model and human patients. Biopsies were taken from tofacitinib-treated patients at baseline and at 4 and 24 weeks of treatment, and a later scalp biopsy was taken in several of the tofacitinib-treated patients. For the treated patients, the SALT score, which quantifies what percentage of scalp surface area is affected, served as the measure of disease severity. On the human side, TCRbeta sequencing was run on scalp tissue and on sorted CD4+ and CD8+ peripheral blood T cells from healthy controls and from alopecia areata patients with either patchy or totalis/universalis disease. Clonality in the scalp was compared among normal scalp (n=4), patchy alopecia areata scalp (n=8), and alopecia totalis/universalis scalp (n=8). Tofacitinib was given for 6 to 18 months, followed by 6 months of follow-up off drug to assess delayed response and recurrence. What the work shows at the level of the full study, not this receptor alone: Because the treated cohort was small and had just a single nonresponder, larger studies are needed to establish links between baseline CD8+ expansion and response. Unlike mouse skin, which is dominated by gammadelta T cells, normal human skin has resident alphabeta T cells that are also sequenced, and this complicates analysis of the scalp TCR repertoire. Many expanded lesional clones were found to persist in scalp and blood during tofacitinib treatment, and relapse after treatment cessation may be partly explained by this persistence. Higher clonality and more expanded CD8+ clones were observed in lesional scalp than in normal scalp, particularly in alopecia totalis/universalis, a finding suggestive of antigenic drive. With tofacitinib, both scalp clonality and the number of expanded CD8+ clones among the top 100 scalp clones went down significantly. Shared TCR sequences between patients were less evident than in mice, which may be partly attributable to HLA diversity in the patient population.

The receptor library was made with the immunoSEQ multiplex PCR assay. For TCR sequencing, RNA was extracted from every sample and reverse transcribed into cDNA to serve as template. First-strand cDNA was synthesized using SuperScript III with a 2:1 mix of oligo-dT and random hexamers. Amplification bias was assessed with a synthetic immune receptor repertoire, and residual bias was removed computationally. As for the authors' bioinformatics: Raw reads were preprocessed to remove errors, and CDR3 was defined according to IMGT conventions as the region from the conserved cysteine to phenylalanine. Clonality was computed as 1 minus the Shannon entropy, with the entropy normalized by log2 of the number of productive unique TCRs. Whether scalp clones were CD4 or CD8 was inferred by matching scalp TCRbeta sequences against CD4 and CD8 repertoires sorted from blood. TCRdb stores this immuneACCESS table with in-frame sequences only. Part of the clones is absent; in the studies checked, under half of the shortfall reflects unresolved V genes, and no reason is known for the rest. From that table come the V and J calls and clone size; the DNA was used to work out D and trimming. This sample gives over 70,000 clones in total; around two thirds of them show up just once. Roughly a quarter of the sample rests with the top ten.

The CDR3 numbers 14 residues from cysteine through phenylalanine. Only the CDR3 part of the read is kept: 42 bases, read in frame from the first base. V is cut by 5 bases and J by 7 bases, and the space between the germline ends is 14 bases. Taken from the germline V gene, the CDR1 and CDR2 loops are SGHAT and FQNNGV. The time point label on this specimen signifies: about 25 weeks on oral tofacitinib. The treatment or condition tag for this specimen amounts to: oral pan-JAK inhibitor, 5-10 mg twice daily. Lesional scalp punch biopsies and peripheral blood were collected from alopecia areata patients. After PBMCs were isolated by density centrifugation and stained for CD3, CD4 and CD8, a FACSAria was used to sort CD4+ and CD8+ T cells.

The chain was built from TRBV11-2 and TRBJ1-4; the D gene is perhaps TRBD1, on 5 matching bases. The sequencing used CD8+ T cells sorted from blood, collected at week 24, from a patient treated with tofacitinib. The sequence came from a human donor with alopecia areata. For the CDR3, the sequence is CASSLTAGGEKLFF. The bases read TGTGCCAGCAGCCTAACGGCCGGGGGTGAAAAACTGTTTTTT.